The rows below give T cell receptor beta chains drawn from one sample of a study of CD8 T cells in Susac syndrome. TCRdb re-derived calls from the immunoSEQ multiplex PCR reads in MiXCR, one entry per CDR3 protein. Of 250,000 to 300,000 distinct CDR3 sequences listed, approximately 85% are singletons. The sample comprised CD8+ T cells from PBMCs. Receptors originate from a human donor with multiple sclerosis. Each CDR3 is given with its conserved first and last residue. The D gene is left open where the match is weak. Only part of the rows carry a size: once, few, many, or a class if the clone is expanded.

clone_size | j_call | v_call | d_call | cdr3_nt | cdr3_aa
. | TRBJ2-7 | TRBV28 | . | TGTGCCAGCAGTTTAGGGGGGACGGACGAGCAGTACTTC | CASSLGGTDEQYF
few | TRBJ2-7 | TRBV7-8 | TRBD2 | TGTGCCAGCAGCCCCTCAACTAGCGGCACCTACGAGCAGTACTTC | CASSPSTSGTYEQYF
once | TRBJ2-7 | TRBV28 | . | TGTGCCAGCAGTTTAACAGGGTGGGACGAGCAGTACTTC | CASSLTGWDEQYF
. | TRBJ1-3 | TRBV5-4 | . | TGTGCCAGCAGCTTGTATCGGGAGCCTGGAAACACCATATATTTT | CASSLYREPGNTIYF
. | TRBJ1-1 | TRBV27 | . | TGTGCCAGCAGTAAGCTAACGGGGCCTTCAGAGGCTGAAGCTTTCTTT | CASSKLTGPSEAEAFF
. | TRBJ2-3 | TRBV11-1 | TRBD2 | TGTGCCAGCAGCTTAGACTACACATTGCTGGCGGGAGTGGGCACAGATACGCAGTATTTT | CASSLDYTLLAGVGTDTQYF
. | TRBJ2-5 | TRBV7-9 | TRBD2 | TGTGCCAGCAGCTCTGAGCGGGAGTGGGCCGTGACCCAGTACTTC | CASSSEREWAVTQYF
. | TRBJ2-5 | TRBV27 | . | TGTGCCAGCACTCAAGGGAAGGCCCAGTACTTC | CASTQGKAQYF
. | TRBJ2-5 | TRBV24-1 | TRBD2 | TGTGCCACCAGTGTGGCTAGCGGGTGGACTTTCCAAGAGACCCAGTACTTC | CATSVASGWTFQETQYF
. | TRBJ2-7 | TRBV6-6 | . | TGTGCCAGCAGTTACTCTTGGCGAGAATTCGACTACGAGCAGTACTTC | CASSYSWREFDYEQYF
few | TRBJ2-3 | TRBV7-3 | . | TGTGCCAGCAGCTTACTGGGGCCCACAGATACGCAGTATTTT | CASSLLGPTDTQYF
. | TRBJ2-3 | TRBV24-1 | TRBD1 | TGTGCCACCAGTGAGGGGACAGCTAGCACAGATACGCAGTATTTT | CATSEGTASTDTQYF
. | TRBJ2-7 | TRBV4-3 | TRBD2 | TGCGCCAGCAGCCACCTAGCGGGAGGAGCCTACGAGCAGTACTTC | CASSHLAGGAYEQYF
. | TRBJ1-1 | TRBV10-2 | . | TGCGCCAGCACAGGCCACGGGGACACTGAAGCTTTCTTT | CASTGHGDTEAFF
. | TRBJ2-3 | TRBV28 | . | TGTGCCAGCAGTCCGGAACCGGGACCATTCACAGATACGCAGTATTTT | CASSPEPGPFTDTQYF
. | TRBJ1-1 | TRBV7-9 | . | TGTGCCAGCAGTTTTAAGGAGGACACTGAAGCTTTCTTT | CASSFKEDTEAFF
. | TRBJ2-3 | TRBV7-9 | TRBD1 | TGTGCCAGCAGCCCAGGACAGGGGGGTTTCTCAGATACGCAGTATTTT | CASSPGQGGFSDTQYF
few | TRBJ2-7 | TRBV7-9 | TRBD1 | TGTGCCAGCAGCTTAGTCTCCGGGACAGCTTCCTACGAGCAGTACTTC | CASSLVSGTASYEQYF
. | TRBJ2-7 | TRBV20-1 | . | TGCAGCGTATTACAGGGGGGGGTAGCGGGAGTCTACGAGCAGTACTTC | CSVLQGGVAGVYEQYF
few | TRBJ1-1 | TRBV20-1 | . | TGCAGTGCTAGAGATACCACGGTGTACCAGGTCAGGGTGAGGTACACTGAAGCTTTCTTT | CSARDTTVYQVRVRYTEAFF
once | TRBJ1-1 | TRBV28 | TRBD1 | TGTGCCAGCAGTCCGACAGGGAAGGGGAACACTGAAGCTTTCTTT | CASSPTGKGNTEAFF
. | TRBJ2-7 | TRBV4-3 | . | TGCGCCAGCAGCCAAGAACGGCAGGTACTTTCCTACGAGCAGTACTTC | CASSQERQVLSYEQYF
once | TRBJ1-5 | TRBV7-9 | . | TGTGCCAGCAGCTTAGGGGGGTTGAGCCAGCCCCAGCATTTT | CASSLGGLSQPQHF
. | TRBJ2-6 | TRBV13 | . | TGTGCCAGCAGCTTAACTACGGGCACCAACGTCCTGACTTTC | CASSLTTGTNVLTF
. | TRBJ2-1 | TRBV30 | . | TGTGCCTGGAGTCGGGACGTCTACAATGAGCAGTTTTTC | CAWSRDVYNEQFF
. | TRBJ1-5 | TRBV27 | . | TGTGCCAGGAGGTTGAGCAATCAGCCCCAGCATTTT | CARRLSNQPQHF
. | TRBJ2-1 | TRBV28 | . | TGTGCCAGCAGTTCAAGATTTAACAATGAGCAGTTCTTC | CASSSRFNNEQFF
. | TRBJ1-3 | TRBV15 | . | TGTGCCACCAGCAGAGAGGGTACTGGAAACACCATATATTTT | CATSREGTGNTIYF
. | TRBJ2-3 | TRBV27 | . | TGTGCCAGCAGTTTAATGAGGAGGGGCACAGATACGCAGTATTTT | CASSLMRRGTDTQYF
. | TRBJ2-7 | TRBV30 | . | TGTGCCTGGACAGGGCCTCGTGGGGAGCAGTACTTC | CAWTGPRGEQYF
. | TRBJ1-4 | TRBV10-3 | . | TGTGCCATCAGTGAGTTTAGTCGGACAGCTCTTAACAAAAAACTGTTTTTT | CAISEFSRTALNKKLFF
. | TRBJ2-3 | TRBV30 | . | TGTGCCTGGAGTGTACTTAGCACAGATACGCAGTATTTT | CAWSVLSTDTQYF
. | TRBJ1-2 | TRBV6-5 | . | TGTGCCAGCAGTTACCACGGCGGCGATGGCTACACCTTC | CASSYHGGDGYTF
. | TRBJ2-4 | TRBV28 | . | TGTGCCAGCACCGCCCCGCAGGGCACCCTAGCCAAAAACATTCAGTACTTC | CASTAPQGTLAKNIQYF
. | TRBJ2-5 | TRBV28 | TRBD2 | TGTGCCAGCAGTCCTAGCGGGGGCTCGGTAGAGACCCAGTACTTC | CASSPSGGSVETQYF
. | TRBJ1-2 | TRBV19 | . | TGTGCCAGTAAACCCGGACGGAACTATGGCTACACCTTC | CASKPGRNYGYTF
. | TRBJ1-1 | TRBV13 | . | TGTGCCAGCAGCTTATATGGGTCTTTGTTAAACACTGAAGCTTTCTTT | CASSLYGSLLNTEAFF
. | TRBJ2-3 | TRBV7-9 | . | TGTGCCAGCAGCGCTATGGGGGATACGCAGTATTTT | CASSAMGDTQYF
. | TRBJ2-5 | TRBV7-8 | TRBD1 | TGTGCCAGCAGCATGGACAGGGCATTTCCGGAGACCCAGTACTTC | CASSMDRAFPETQYF
. | TRBJ1-5 | TRBV6-1 | . | TGTGCCAGCAGGGAGGGAAGTCAGCCCCAGCATTTT | CASREGSQPQHF
. | TRBJ2-7 | TRBV6-5 | TRBD2 | TGTGCCAGCAGTTACTCAGATATGGGACTAGTAGGCTACGAGCAGTACTTC | CASSYSDMGLVGYEQYF
. | TRBJ1-2 | TRBV28 | TRBD1 | TGTGCCAGCAGTACCGGGACAGGGTACTATGGCTACACCTTC | CASSTGTGYYGYTF
. | TRBJ2-6 | TRBV27 | . | TGTGCCAGCAGCCGCGGCTCTGGGGCCAACGTCCTGACTTTC | CASSRGSGANVLTF
. | TRBJ1-1 | TRBV9 | TRBD1 | TGTGCCAGCAGCGTAGTCCAACCAGGGACAGGGGTGAACACTGAAGCTTTCTTT | CASSVVQPGTGVNTEAFF
few | TRBJ1-5 | TRBV4-3 | . | TGCGCCAGCAGCCAAGAAGGAACTCGCAATCAGCCCCAGCATTTT | CASSQEGTRNQPQHF
. | TRBJ1-2 | TRBV5-1 | . | TGCGCCAGCAGCCCAGGGACCGACCGGTCGGATGGCTACACCTTC | CASSPGTDRSDGYTF
. | TRBJ2-7 | TRBV7-3 | . | TGTGCCAGCAGCTTAATTCCAAACTACGAGCAGTACTTC | CASSLIPNYEQYF
. | TRBJ2-7 | TRBV13 | TRBD1 | TGTGCCAGCAGCCAGGGGGACAGGGGGGAGTACGAGCAGTACTTC | CASSQGDRGEYEQYF
once | TRBJ1-3 | TRBV13 | . | TGTGCCAGCAGCGATCTACGGGGAGACACCATATATTTT | CASSDLRGDTIYF
. | TRBJ2-5 | TRBV27 | . | TGTGCCAGCAGTCCCACTTTGGGGAAGCAAGAGACCCAGTACTTC | CASSPTLGKQETQYF
. | TRBJ2-5 | TRBV28 | TRBD2 | TGTGCCAGCAGTCTCCCCTGGGGAGGGGAGCAAGAGACCCAGTACTTC | CASSLPWGGEQETQYF
. | TRBJ2-3 | TRBV23-1 | TRBD1 | TGCGCCAGCAGTCAACCGGGACAGAGAGCCACAGATACGCAGTATTTT | CASSQPGQRATDTQYF
. | TRBJ1-2 | TRBV6-2/TRBV6-3 | . | TGTGCCAGCAGTTACGGCCAGCACTATGGCTACACCTTC | CASSYGQHYGYTF
. | TRBJ2-1 | TRBV27 | . | TGTGCCAGCAGTCCCCGGAGCTACAATGAGCAGTTCTTC | CASSPRSYNEQFF